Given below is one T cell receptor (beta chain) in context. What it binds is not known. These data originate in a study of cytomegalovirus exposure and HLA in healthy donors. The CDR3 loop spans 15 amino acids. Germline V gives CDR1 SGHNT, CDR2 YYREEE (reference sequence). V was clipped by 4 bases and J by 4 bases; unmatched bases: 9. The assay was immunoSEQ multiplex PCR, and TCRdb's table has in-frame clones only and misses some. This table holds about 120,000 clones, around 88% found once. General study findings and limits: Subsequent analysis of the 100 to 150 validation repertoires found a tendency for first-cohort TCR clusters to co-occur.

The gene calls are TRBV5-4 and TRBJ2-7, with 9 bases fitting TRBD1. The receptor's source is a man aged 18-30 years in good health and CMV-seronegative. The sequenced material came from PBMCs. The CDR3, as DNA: TGTGCCAGCAGCAATATGGGGACAGGGTTGTACGAGCAGTACTTC. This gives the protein CASSNMGTGLYEQYF.